Included here is one TCR beta chain sequence, with context. No antigen is known for it. No much larger clone exists at a distance of one base, and base qualities are not known. This sample was sequenced with an Illumina HiSeq 1500. TCRdb trimmed the raw reads at Q25, called clones with MiXCR and kept productive beta chains. Entries that share a CDR3 protein sequence are merged under the most common genes and DNA. The sample data list 700,000 to 850,000 distinct CDR3 sequences, and about 30% of these were observed just once. 9.5% to 15% of the sample is taken by the ten largest. The CDR3 starts with the cysteine, ends with the phenylalanine, and has 11 residues. The entry retains the CDR3 DNA only, 33 bases that are in frame from base 1. The germline ends are 10 bases apart after V is trimmed by 7 bases and J by 7 bases. The data derive from a study of T cell repertoires in cytomegalovirus infection (dated by TCRdb to about 2019). Regarding the complete study: Peptide stimulations targeted recently identified HLA-C-restricted CMV epitopes, whose presentation resists viral immunomodulation, together with well-studied HLA-B-restricted epitopes. Donor HLA type was relevant to the analysis, because carriage of CMV infection together with the matching HLA type was indicated by public TCR beta signatures. What the study reported, not specific to this receptor: Cumulative frequency of public TCR beta family members discriminated carriers of CMV infection plus the relevant HLA type in this cohort and an independent approximately 370-donor cohort. The ex vivo response was dominated by HLA-C-restricted CMV-specific TCR beta clonotypes, which also provided the single most frequent clonotype in two of eight donors.

Explained via the paper, the treatment or condition label denotes: in vitro stimulation with specific CMV peptide epitopes to enrich CMV-specific T cells. The sequence was obtained from a human donor in good health (CMV status not recorded). Some clones in this sample may be carry-over from other donors' samples. The source material was cultured CD8+ T cells from PBMCs, sampled from culture after CMV antigen stimulation. The chain is assembled from TRBV12-3 or TRBV12-4 and TRBJ1-1; no confident D gene assignment can be made. This receptor carries the CDR3 CASTHGNEAFF. The DNA reads as follows: TGTGCCAGCACCCACGGAAATGAAGCTTTCTTT.